These T cell receptor beta chains were read from a single sample in a study of cytotoxic CD8 clonotypes in ibrutinib-treated CLL. Clones were read by immunoSEQ multiplex PCR, and TCRdb kept only the in-frame ones, dropping some. The sample has under 200,000 clones; about 80% are singletons. Specimen: PBMCs, collected after 12 months of ibrutinib treatment. The receptors were sampled from a human donor with chronic lymphocytic leukemia. Each CDR3 is given with its conserved first and last residue. Fields, in order: J gene, V gene, clone size, CDR3 protein. Clone sizes are given selectively: once, few, many, or a class where the clone is expanded.

TRBJ1-2 | TRBV7-6 | NA | CASSLAGTGARGYTF
TRBJ2-7 | TRBV28 | NA | CASSLAGTGHYEQYF
TRBJ2-7 | TRBV7-2 | NA | CASSLRGEQYF
TRBJ1-1 | TRBV28 | NA | CASSLPGQGETEAFF
TRBJ1-2 | TRBV4-1 | few | CASSQDLLGDRANYGYTF
TRBJ2-2 | TRBV7-3 | few | CASSLPSGELFF
TRBJ1-2 | TRBV29-1 | NA | CSVGYRDRGVGGYTF
TRBJ1-6 | TRBV27 | NA | CASSWEGASSYNSPLHF
TRBJ1-6 | TRBV2 | few | CASSGQGYNSPLHF
TRBJ1-2 | TRBV28 | NA | CASIIPGTATSGYTF
TRBJ1-3 | TRBV15 | once | CATSRTDRMRNTIYF
TRBJ2-1 | TRBV12-5 | NA | CASGPWGIGSLNEQFF
TRBJ2-7 | TRBV27 | once | CASSPTGHEQYF
TRBJ1-5 | TRBV18 | NA | CASSSGGDGNQPQHF
TRBJ1-5 | TRBV28 | NA | CASLGGGGGHQPQHF
TRBJ2-6 | TRBV5-1 | NA | CASSLLTASSGANVLTF
TRBJ1-5 | TRBV2 | few | CASSVMTGYGQPQHF
TRBJ2-2 | TRBV19 | NA | CASTWENTGELFF
TRBJ1-4 | TRBV28 | once | CASSLHGQGAGNEKLFF
TRBJ2-5 | TRBV4-1 | NA | CASSHSGGRGETQYF
TRBJ2-7 | TRBV19 | NA | CASSIDQSAYEQYF
TRBJ2-1 | TRBV2 | NA | CASSLTSGGAGEQFF
TRBJ1-4 | TRBV28 | NA | CASKQGQTNEKLFF
TRBJ1-1 | TRBV18 | few | CASSASLNTEAFF
TRBJ2-1 | TRBV7-3 | many | CASSLLAGIRYNEQFF
TRBJ1-1 | TRBV6-1 | NA | CASTDRGSTEAFF
TRBJ2-7 | TRBV4-3 | once | CASSQRQGYSYEQYF
TRBJ2-2 | TRBV6-1 | NA | CASNKWETGELFF
TRBJ1-5 | TRBV2 | NA | CASRLLGGDNQPQHF
TRBJ2-1 | TRBV2 | NA | CASSDQSVGTSYNEQFF
TRBJ1-6 | TRBV4-2 | NA | CASSQTNPGTRGNSPLHF
TRBJ2-3 | TRBV7-3 | NA | CASSSGSTDTQYF
TRBJ2-6 | TRBV5-1 | NA | CASSLRQKGGGASGANVLTF
TRBJ2-5 | TRBV6-5 | NA | CASTQSGRGTQYF
TRBJ2-1 | TRBV27 | NA | CASSFPSSHRPNEQFF
TRBJ2-7 | TRBV28 | NA | CASTLSGSLDEQYF
TRBJ2-3 | TRBV2 | NA | CASGRATDTQYF
TRBJ1-1 | TRBV6-5 | NA | CASSPLDKNTEAFF
TRBJ1-1 | TRBV14 | NA | CASSPRKWGAGVTEAFF
TRBJ1-3 | TRBV9 | few | CASSDSLGSGNTIYF
TRBJ2-1 | TRBV27 | few | CASSSPLKVAEDEQFF
TRBJ1-2 | TRBV7-9 | NA | CASSSSNYGYTF
TRBJ2-7 | TRBV28 | NA | CASYSYRGSYEQYF
TRBJ2-1 | TRBV5-8 | NA | CASSLGLAGISSYNEQFF
TRBJ1-1 | TRBV6-6 | NA | CASSSRTVMPTEAFF
TRBJ1-4 | TRBV7-8 | once | CASSSLTGGQGVEKLFF
TRBJ1-5 | TRBV7-9 | NA | CASSIGGGSNQPQHF
TRBJ2-1 | TRBV9 | NA | CASSVAIAGGLYNEQFF
TRBJ1-5 | TRBV7-2 | NA | CASSLQQGSQPQHF